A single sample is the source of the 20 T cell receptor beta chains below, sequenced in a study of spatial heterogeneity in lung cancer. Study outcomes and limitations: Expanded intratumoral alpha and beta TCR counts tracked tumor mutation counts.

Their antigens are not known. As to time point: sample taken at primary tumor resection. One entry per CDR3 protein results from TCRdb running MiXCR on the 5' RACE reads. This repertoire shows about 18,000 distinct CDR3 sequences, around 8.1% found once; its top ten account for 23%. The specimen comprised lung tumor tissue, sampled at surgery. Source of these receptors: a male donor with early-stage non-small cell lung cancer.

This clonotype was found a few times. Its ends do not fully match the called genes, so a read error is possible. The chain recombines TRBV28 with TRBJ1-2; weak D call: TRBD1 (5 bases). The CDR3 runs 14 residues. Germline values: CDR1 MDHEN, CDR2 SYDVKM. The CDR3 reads CASSSQETNYGDTF. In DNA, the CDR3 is TGTGCCAGCAGTTCACAGGAGACTAACTATGGCGACACCTTC.

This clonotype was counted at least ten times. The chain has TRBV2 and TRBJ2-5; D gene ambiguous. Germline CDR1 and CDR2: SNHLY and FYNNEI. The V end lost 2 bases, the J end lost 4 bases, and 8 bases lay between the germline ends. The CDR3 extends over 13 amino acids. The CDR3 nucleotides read TGTGCCAGCAGTGAACGCATTTCAGAGACCCAGTACTTC. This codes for CASSERISETQYF. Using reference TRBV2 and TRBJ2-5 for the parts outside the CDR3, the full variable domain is EPEVTQTPSHQVTQMGQEVILRCVPISNHLYFYWYRQILGQKVEFLVSFYNNEISEKSEIFDDQFSVERPDGSNFTLKIRSTKLEDSAMYFCASSERISETQYFGPGTRLLVL.

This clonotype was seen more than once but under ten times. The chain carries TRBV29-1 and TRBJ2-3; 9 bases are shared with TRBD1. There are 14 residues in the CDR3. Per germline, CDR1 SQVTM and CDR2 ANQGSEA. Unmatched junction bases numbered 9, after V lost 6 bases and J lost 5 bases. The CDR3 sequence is CSVRWTGVGDTQYF. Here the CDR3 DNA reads TGCAGCGTCCGATGGACAGGGGTTGGAGATACGCAGTATTTT.

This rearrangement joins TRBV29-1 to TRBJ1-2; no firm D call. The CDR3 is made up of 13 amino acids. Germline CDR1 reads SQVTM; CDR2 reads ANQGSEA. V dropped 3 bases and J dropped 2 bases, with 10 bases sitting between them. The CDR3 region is CSVEGIANYGYTF. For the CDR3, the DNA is TGCAGCGTTGAGGGAATCGCGAACTATGGCTACACCTTC.

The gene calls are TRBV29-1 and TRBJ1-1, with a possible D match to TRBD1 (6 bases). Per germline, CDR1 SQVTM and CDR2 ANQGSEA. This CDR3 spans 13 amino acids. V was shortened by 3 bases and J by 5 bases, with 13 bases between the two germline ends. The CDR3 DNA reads TGCAGCGTTGACACAGGGATAAGTACTGAAGCTTTCTTT. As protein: CSVDTGISTEAFF. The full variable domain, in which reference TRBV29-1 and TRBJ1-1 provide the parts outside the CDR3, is SAVISQKPSRDICQRGTSLTIQCQVDSQVTMMFWYRQQPGQSLTLIATANQGSEATYESGFVIDKFPISRPNLTFSTLTVSNMSPEDSSIYLCSVDTGISTEAFFGQGTRLTVV.

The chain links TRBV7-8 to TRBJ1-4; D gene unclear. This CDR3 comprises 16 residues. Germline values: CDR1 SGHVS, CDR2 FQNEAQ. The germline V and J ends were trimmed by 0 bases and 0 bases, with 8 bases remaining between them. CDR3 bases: TGTGCCAGCAGCTTAGCTGGCGGTGCAACTAATGAAAAACTGTTTTTT. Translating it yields CASSLAGGATNEKLFF.

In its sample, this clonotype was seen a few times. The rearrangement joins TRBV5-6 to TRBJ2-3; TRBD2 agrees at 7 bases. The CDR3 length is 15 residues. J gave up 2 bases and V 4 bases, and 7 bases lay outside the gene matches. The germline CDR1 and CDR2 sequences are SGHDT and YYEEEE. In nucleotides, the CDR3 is TGTGCCAGCAGCCGAGTGGGGGGGGTCACAGATACGCAGTATTTT. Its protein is CASSRVGGVTDTQYF.

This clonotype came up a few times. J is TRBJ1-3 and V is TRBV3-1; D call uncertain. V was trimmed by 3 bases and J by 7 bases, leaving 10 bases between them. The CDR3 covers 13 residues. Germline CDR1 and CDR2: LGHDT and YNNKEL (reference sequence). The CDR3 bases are TGTGCCAGCAGCCACGCCTCTTTGAACACCATATATTTT. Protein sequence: CASSHASLNTIYF.

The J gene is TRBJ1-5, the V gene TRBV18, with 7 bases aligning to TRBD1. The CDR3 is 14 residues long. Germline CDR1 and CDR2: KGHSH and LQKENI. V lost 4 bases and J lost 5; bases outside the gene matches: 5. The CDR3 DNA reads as TGTGCCAGCTCACGGACAGGCCAGGATCAGCCCCAGCATTTT. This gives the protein CASSRTGQDQPQHF.

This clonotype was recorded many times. The CDR3 loop is CSAIQRTEAFF. The CDR3 nucleotides read TGCAGTGCGATACAGCGGACTGAAGCTTTCTTT. V gene TRBV20-1 combines with J gene TRBJ1-1; D unclear. With 6 bases removed from V and 5 bases from J, the gap between germline ends came to 10 bases. The CDR3 covers 11 residues. CDR1 DFQATT and CDR2 SNEGSKA come from the germline V gene (reference sequence).

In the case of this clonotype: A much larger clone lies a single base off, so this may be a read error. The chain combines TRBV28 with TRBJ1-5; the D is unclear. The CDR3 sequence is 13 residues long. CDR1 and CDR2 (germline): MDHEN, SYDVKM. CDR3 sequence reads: CASSRTSNQPQNF. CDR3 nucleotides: TGTGCCAGCAGCCGGACGAGCAATCAGCCCCAGAATTTT.

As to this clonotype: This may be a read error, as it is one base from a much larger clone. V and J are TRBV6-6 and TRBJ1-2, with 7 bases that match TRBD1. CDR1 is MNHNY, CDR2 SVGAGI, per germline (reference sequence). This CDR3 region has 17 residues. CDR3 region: CASSPQGGGASNYGDTF. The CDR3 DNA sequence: TGTGCCAGCAGTCCTCAGGGAGGGGGCGCTTCTAACTATGGCGACACCTTC.

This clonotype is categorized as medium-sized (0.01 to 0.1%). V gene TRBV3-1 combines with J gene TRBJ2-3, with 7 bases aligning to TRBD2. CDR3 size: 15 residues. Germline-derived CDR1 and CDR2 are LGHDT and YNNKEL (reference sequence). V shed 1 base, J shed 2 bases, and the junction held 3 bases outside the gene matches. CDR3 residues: CASSQASGYTDTQYF. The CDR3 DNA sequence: TGTGCCAGCAGCCAAGCTAGCGGATACACAGATACGCAGTATTTT.

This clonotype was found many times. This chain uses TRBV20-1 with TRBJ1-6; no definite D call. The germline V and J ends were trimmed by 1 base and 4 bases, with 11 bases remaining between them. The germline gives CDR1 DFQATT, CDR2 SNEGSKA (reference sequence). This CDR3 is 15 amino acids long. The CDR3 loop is CSARASSAYNSPLHF. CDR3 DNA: TGCAGTGCTAGAGCTAGCAGCGCATATAATTCACCCCTCCACTTT.

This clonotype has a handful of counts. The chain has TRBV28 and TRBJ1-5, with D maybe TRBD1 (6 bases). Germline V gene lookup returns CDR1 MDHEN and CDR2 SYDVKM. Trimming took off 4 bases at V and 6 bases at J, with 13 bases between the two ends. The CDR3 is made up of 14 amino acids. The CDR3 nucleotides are TGTGCCAGCAGTTCCCTACAGGGTCGTCAGCCCCAGCATTTT. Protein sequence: CASSSLQGRQPQHF.

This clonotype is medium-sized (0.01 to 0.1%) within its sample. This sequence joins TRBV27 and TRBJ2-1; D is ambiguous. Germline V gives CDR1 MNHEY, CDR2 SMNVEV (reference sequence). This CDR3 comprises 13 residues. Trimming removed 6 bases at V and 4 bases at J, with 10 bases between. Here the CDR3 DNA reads TGTGCCAGCAGCTCCCCTACTTACAATGAGCAGTTCTTC. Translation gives CASSSPTYNEQFF.

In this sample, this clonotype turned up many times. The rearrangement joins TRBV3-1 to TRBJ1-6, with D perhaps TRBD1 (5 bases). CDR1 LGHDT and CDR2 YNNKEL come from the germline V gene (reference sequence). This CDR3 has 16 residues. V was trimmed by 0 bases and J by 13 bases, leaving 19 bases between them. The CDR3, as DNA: TGTGCCAGCAGCCAAGATCTAGGGACGGGTGTTAAGCCCCTCCACTTT. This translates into CASSQDLGTGVKPLHF.

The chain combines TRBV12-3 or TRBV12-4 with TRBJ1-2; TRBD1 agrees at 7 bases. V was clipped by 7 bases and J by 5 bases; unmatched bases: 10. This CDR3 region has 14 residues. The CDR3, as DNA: TGTGCCAGCAACCTTTCGGGACAGCGATATGGCTACACCTTC. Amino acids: CASNLSGQRYGYTF.

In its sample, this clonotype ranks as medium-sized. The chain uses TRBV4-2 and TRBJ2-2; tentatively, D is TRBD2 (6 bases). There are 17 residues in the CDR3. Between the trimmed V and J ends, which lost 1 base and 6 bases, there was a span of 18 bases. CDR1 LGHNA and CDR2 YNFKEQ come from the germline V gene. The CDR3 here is CASSQAAKGSGAGELFF. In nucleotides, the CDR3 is TGTGCCAGCAGCCAAGCGGCGAAGGGTAGCGGCGCCGGGGAGCTGTTTTTT.

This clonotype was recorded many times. CDR3 loop: CASQTIYEQYF. The DNA for the CDR3 is TGTGCCAGCCAGACAATTTACGAGCAGTACTTC. V is TRBV28 and J is TRBJ2-7; no firm D call. V was cut by 8 bases and J by 4 bases, with 9 bases left in between. Looked up from germline, CDR1 is MDHEN and CDR2 is SYDVKM. The length of the CDR3 is 11 residues.